Shown below are 32 T cell receptor beta chains from a single sample sequenced in a study of T cell responses to AZD1222 COVID-19 vaccine. Sequencing used immunoSEQ multiplex PCR; TCRdb keeps in-frame clones, though not all of them. The sample lists 95,000 to 100,000 clones; 88% were seen once. This specimen consisted of peripheral blood, obtained 28 days after the second AZD1222 dose. The receptors were gathered from an adult who received the AZD1222 COVID-19 vaccine.

The rearrangement uses TRBV7-9 and TRBJ2-1; TRBD2 might be the D (6 bases). Germline-derived CDR1 and CDR2 are SEHNR and FQNEAQ (reference sequence). V dropped 5 bases and J dropped 0 bases, with 14 bases sitting between them. The CDR3 is 16 amino acids. CDR3 in DNA: TGTGCCAGCAGCCTCAAGGGACTCCGCTCCTACAATGAGCAGTTCTTC. Translation: CASSLKGLRSYNEQFF.

This sequence joins TRBV19 and TRBJ1-6, with D perhaps matching TRBD1 (5 bases). CDR3 length equals 15 residues. Trimming took 3 bases from V and 14 from J, leaving 20 bases between them. CDR1 is LNHDA, CDR2 SQIVND, per germline (reference sequence). CDR3 bases: TGTGCCAGTAGTATCGCTCCGGGGCCCTCAGAGACCCTCCACTTT. Residues: CASSIAPGPSETLHF.

This sequence joins TRBV27 and TRBJ2-7, with D perhaps TRBD1 (6 bases). Germline V gene data show CDR1 as MNHEY and CDR2 as SMNVEV (reference sequence). With 5 bases removed from V and 4 bases from J, the gap between germline ends came to 27 bases. The CDR3 length is 18 residues. The DNA of the CDR3 is TGTGCCAGCAGTCGACTTGAACCCGGACAGTTTTACGGATACGAGCAGTACTTC. Translating gives CASSRLEPGQFYGYEQYF.

This chain connects TRBV7-3 to TRBJ1-1; TRBD1 agrees at 7 bases. V lost 5 bases to trimming and J lost 3 bases; unmatched junction nucleotides: 3. This CDR3 region has 13 residues. Germline V lookup: CDR1 SGHTA, CDR2 FQGTGA. CDR3 in amino acids: CASSQGQYTEAFF. CDR3 nucleotide sequence: TGTGCCAGCAGCCAGGGACAGTACACTGAAGCTTTCTTT. Filled out from reference TRBV7-3 and TRBJ1-1, the complete variable domain reads GAGVSQTPSNKVTEKGKYVELRCDPISGHTALYWYRQSLGQGPEFLIYFQGTGAADDSGLPNDRFFAVRPEGSVSTLKIQRTERGDSAVYLCASSQGQYTEAFFGQGTRLTVV.

V gene TRBV20-1 combines with J gene TRBJ1-2; D not resolved. CDR1 and CDR2 from the germline V gene are DFQATT and SNEGSKA (reference sequence). This CDR3 has 11 residues. V was shortened by 5 bases and J by 8 bases, with 12 bases between the two germline ends. CDR3 in amino acids: CSAGFPWGYTF. As DNA, the CDR3 is TGCAGTGCTGGATTCCCGTGGGGCTACACCTTC.

The V call is TRBV29-1, the J call TRBJ2-1; 11 bases are shared with TRBD2. Trimming cost V 4 bases and J 6 bases; bases outside gene matches: 2. Germline V gene sequence: CDR1 SQVTM, CDR2 ANQGSEA. The CDR3 is made up of 13 amino acids. CDR3 nucleotides: TGCAGCGTTGCAACTAGCGGGAGCAATGAGCAGTTCTTC. This encodes CSVATSGSNEQFF.

Concerning this clone: Other nucleotide sequences in the sample specify the same CDR3. The rearrangement uses TRBV27 and TRBJ1-5, with D possibly being TRBD1 (5 bases). V was cut by 6 bases and J by 2 bases, with 11 bases left in between. Germline loops: CDR1 MNHEY, CDR2 SMNVEV (reference sequence). CDR3 length: 14 amino acids. CDR3 bases: TGTGCCAGCAGCCCCTTAGGGGGCAATCAGCCCCAGCATTTT. Translating it yields CASSPLGGNQPQHF.

This sequence joins TRBV19 and TRBJ2-7; 7 bases line up with TRBD2. CDR1 is LNHDA and CDR2 is SQIVND in the germline V gene (reference sequence). Unmatched junction bases numbered 11, after V lost 6 bases and J lost 3 bases. This CDR3 comprises 15 residues. The CDR3 protein is CASSDRGSGNYEQYF. CDR3 in DNA: TGTGCCAGTAGCGATCGGGGAAGCGGGAACTACGAGCAGTACTTC.

This chain uses TRBV5-1 with TRBJ2-1; 10 bases map to TRBD2. This CDR3 contains 16 residues. Germline CDR1 and CDR2: SGHRS and YFSETQ. Trimming at V came to 0 bases and at J to 6 bases, leaving 6 bases not matched to a gene. In DNA form, the CDR3 reads TGCGCCAGCAGCTTGGTCGGGACTAGCGACATCAATGAGCAGTTCTTC. Its protein product is CASSLVGTSDINEQFF.

The rearrangement uses TRBV7-9 and TRBJ2-2; perhaps TRBD2 as D (5 bases). The germline V gene encodes CDR1 SEHNR and CDR2 FQNEAQ (reference sequence). The CDR3 covers 13 residues. V lost 2 bases, J lost 8 bases, and 9 bases lay in between. CDR3 in DNA: TGTGCCAGCAGCTTACGGGGTCGGGGGGAGCTGTTTTTT. This translates into CASSLRGRGELFF.

This clone is a singleton in its sample. The chain couples TRBV10-3 to TRBJ1-2; D perhaps matches TRBD1 (5 bases). The V gene lost 2 bases and the J gene lost 4 bases, with 17 bases spanning the gap. Germline values: CDR1 ENHRY, CDR2 SYGVKD. The CDR3 runs 16 residues. In nucleotides, the CDR3 is TGTGCCATCAGTGAGCCAGCGGGGGAGCGGGCCTATGGCTACACCTTC. It yields the protein CAISEPAGERAYGYTF.

The chain employs TRBV5-1 and TRBJ2-3; no clear D gene. The CDR3 consists of 16 residues. CDR1 is SGHRS and CDR2 is YFSETQ in the germline V gene. The V end was cut by 4 bases, the J end by 2 bases, with 17 bases between. The CDR3 loop is CASSGSVGEYTDTQYF. CDR3 nucleotide sequence: TGCGCCAGCAGCGGTTCAGTGGGCGAATACACAGATACGCAGTATTTT.

The genes are TRBV19 and TRBJ1-5, with 9 bases identical to TRBD1. Germline V lookup: CDR1 LNHDA, CDR2 SQIVND (reference sequence). Trimming removed 5 bases from V and 0 bases from J; junction bases left unmatched: 14. The CDR3 sequence is 19 residues long. The CDR3 loop is CASSEHRDREPYSNQPQHF. CDR3 DNA sequence: TGTGCCAGTAGTGAGCACCGGGACAGGGAACCTTATAGCAATCAGCCCCAGCATTTT.

The chain is built from TRBV5-1 and TRBJ2-2; 9 bases line up with TRBD2. This CDR3 is 18 amino acids long. J was trimmed by 4 bases and V by 0 bases; bases with no gene match: 10. Germline assignment: CDR1 SGHRS and CDR2 YFSETQ. CDR3 residues: CASSLVGSGGRITGELFF. The CDR3 coding sequence is TGCGCCAGCAGCTTGGTTGGTAGCGGGGGTCGGATCACCGGGGAGCTGTTTTTT.

This rearrangement joins TRBV20-1 to TRBJ2-7; D is unclear. V lost 2 bases and J 3 bases, leaving 5 bases between the germline ends. The germline V gene encodes CDR1 DFQATT and CDR2 SNEGSKA (reference sequence). The CDR3 consists of 11 residues. The CDR3 DNA reads as TGCAGTGCTAGATCCGACTACGAGCAGTACTTC. Its protein product is CSARSDYEQYF.

This chain joins TRBV11-3 and TRBJ2-2; tentative D call: TRBD1 (6 bases). The germline V gene encodes CDR1 SGHNT and CDR2 YENEEA. With 5 bases removed from V and 5 bases from J, the gap between germline ends came to 15 bases. This CDR3 spans 15 amino acids. CDR3 bases: TGTGCCAGCAGCCCCCGAAGGGGGAATACCGGGGAGCTGTTTTTT. This gives the protein CASSPRRGNTGELFF.

This clone was recorded once. CDR3 loop: CASRIRVTGELFF. CDR3 DNA: TGTGCCAGCAGAATCAGGGTCACCGGGGAGCTGTTTTTT. The chain carries TRBV19 and TRBJ2-2; D perhaps matches TRBD1 (5 bases). This CDR3 spans 13 amino acids. Per the germline V gene, CDR1 is LNHDA and CDR2 is SQIVND (reference sequence). The ends were cut back, 9 bases at V and 4 bases at J, with 12 bases in the middle.

J is TRBJ2-7 and V is TRBV11-3; 8 nucleotides match TRBD2. Trimming took 2 bases from V and 0 from J; bases not matched to a gene: 3. CDR1 SGHNT and CDR2 YENEEA come from the germline V gene. The CDR3 is 15 residues long. CDR3 sequence (DNA): TGTGCCAGCAGCTTACGTAGCGGGGCCTCCTACGAGCAGTACTTC. This sequence encodes CASSLRSGASYEQYF.

The chain uses TRBV27 and TRBJ1-1, with 8 bases that match TRBD1. Germline lookup yields CDR1 MNHEY and CDR2 SMNVEV (reference sequence). The CDR3 has 15 residues. J lost 1 base, V lost 2 bases, and 3 bases had no gene match. The DNA of the CDR3 is TGTGCCAGCAGTTTACCTGGACAGGGGAACACTGAAGCTTTCTTT. Translating gives CASSLPGQGNTEAFF.

On this clone: The same CDR3 also results from other DNA sequences found in this sample. The gene calls are TRBV5-1 and TRBJ1-5; D is undetermined. The CDR3 runs to 15 residues. Germline V gene lookup returns CDR1 SGHRS and CDR2 YFSETQ. Trimming took off 0 bases at V and 7 bases at J, with 14 bases between the two ends. CDR3: CASSLDGGEYQPQHF. The CDR3 bases are TGCGCCAGCAGCTTGGATGGTGGTGAATACCAGCCCCAGCATTTT.

This chain connects TRBV19 to TRBJ1-2; no firm D call. V lost 3 bases and J lost 3, with 8 bases in between. The CDR3 consists of 13 residues. Germline CDR1 reads LNHDA; CDR2 reads SQIVND (reference sequence). The CDR3 DNA sequence: TGTGCCAGTAGTATCTTTGGGGACTATGGCTACACCTTC. Translated: CASSIFGDYGYTF.

This chain links TRBV11-1 with TRBJ1-1, with no clear D. V lost 1 base and J 1 base, leaving 4 bases between the germline ends. Germline assignment: CDR1 SGHAT and CDR2 FQDESV (reference sequence). The CDR3 has 13 residues. CDR3 sequence reads: CASSLGGNTEAFF. CDR3 bases: TGTGCCAGCAGCTTAGGGGGGAACACTGAAGCTTTCTTT.

The gene calls are TRBV5-5 and TRBJ1-1; the D is unclear. The V end lost 1 base, the J end lost 2 bases, and 9 bases lay between the germline ends. The CDR3 covers 14 residues. The germline V gene encodes CDR1 SGHKS and CDR2 YYEKEE (reference sequence). Here the CDR3 reads CASSLWARNTEAFF. CDR3 bases: TGTGCCAGCAGCTTGTGGGCCCGTAACACTGAAGCTTTCTTT. The full variable domain, completed using reference TRBV5-5 and TRBJ1-1, is DAGVTQSPTHLIKTRGQQVTLRCSPISGHKSVSWYQQVLGQGPQFIFQYYEKEERGRGNFPDRFSARQFPNYSSELNVNALLLGDSALYLCASSLWARNTEAFFGQGTRLTVV.

The V gene is TRBV6-4, the J gene TRBJ2-3; TRBD2 is a possible D gene (6 bases). The germline V and J ends were trimmed by 2 bases and 0 bases, with 12 bases remaining between them. The CDR3 loop spans 16 amino acids. Germline CDR1 and CDR2: MRHNA and SNTAGT. The CDR3 DNA reads TGTGCCAGCAGTGACGCCAGGGACTTTAGCACAGATACGCAGTATTTT. This translates into CASSDARDFSTDTQYF.

This clone was recorded only once. The rearrangement links TRBV3-1 (or the pseudogene TRBV3-2) to TRBJ1-6; 9 positions match TRBD1. Germline CDR1 and CDR2: LGHDT and YNNKEL (reference sequence). The V segment lost 2 bases and the J segment 9 bases; nucleotides outside the gene matches: 8. This CDR3 contains 16 residues. The CDR3 DNA is TGTGCCAGCAGCCAAAGTGGGGGACAGGGAAGTTCACCCCTCCACTTT. Its protein product is CASSQSGGQGSSPLHF.

The chain joins TRBV5-1 to TRBJ1-1; D uncertain. The CDR3 runs to 18 residues. Trimming shortened V by 0 bases and J by 1 base, and 19 bases separated the two germline ends. Germline loops: CDR1 SGHRS, CDR2 YFSETQ. As DNA, the CDR3 is TGCGCCAGCAGCTTGGGCAGACTCGAACAACAGACGAACACTGAAGCTTTCTTT. This gives the protein CASSLGRLEQQTNTEAFF.

This rearrangement joins TRBV29-1 to TRBJ2-7, with 7 bases lining up with TRBD1. The germline V gene encodes CDR1 SQVTM and CDR2 ANQGSEA. V trimming: 5 bases; J trimming: 1 base; junction bases outside the gene matches: 8. The CDR3 extends over 14 amino acids. CDR3 nucleotide sequence: TGCAGCGTTTCGTGGCCCAGGGGGTCCTACGAGCAGTACTTC. Its protein product is CSVSWPRGSYEQYF.

The V and J genes are TRBV3-1 (or the pseudogene TRBV3-2) and TRBJ2-7, with no clear D. CDR1 is LGHDT, CDR2 YNNKEL, per germline (reference sequence). With 2 bases removed from V and 0 bases from J, the gap between germline ends came to 14 bases. The CDR3 has 16 residues. The CDR3 DNA reads TGTGCCAGCAGCCAAACGCCCCGATCGAGCTCCTACGAGCAGTACTTC. This translates into CASSQTPRSSSYEQYF.

V usage is TRBV4-1 and J usage is TRBJ1-5; possible D gene TRBD1, 5 bases. Trimming removed 3 bases at V and 6 bases at J, with 12 bases between. The germline V gene encodes CDR1 MGHRA and CDR2 YSYEKL. This CDR3 has 14 amino acids. The CDR3 sequence is CASSHGGGSQPQHF. Here the CDR3 DNA reads TGCGCCAGCAGCCACGGCGGGGGAAGTCAGCCCCAGCATTTT.

This CDR3 reads CASSLNVGGYTF. CDR3 bases: TGTGCCAGCAGCTTAAATGTGGGAGGCTACACCTTC. This rearrangement joins TRBV5-6 to TRBJ1-2; no clear D gene. Germline lookup yields CDR1 SGHDT and CDR2 YYEEEE. V was trimmed by 2 bases and J by 8 bases, leaving 10 bases between them. CDR3 length equals 12 residues.

This chain links TRBV5-8 with TRBJ1-5; TRBD1 matches at 9 bases. The CDR3 is made up of 17 amino acids. In germline, CDR1 is SGHTS, CDR2 YDEGEE. V was pared by 5 bases and J by 6 bases, with 15 bases of the junction left unmatched. The CDR3 spells CASRYGQGLGRTQPQHF. CDR3 in DNA: TGTGCCAGCAGATATGGACAGGGGTTGGGTCGGACTCAGCCCCAGCATTTT.

The CDR3 is CASSHTSGRYNEQFF. The CDR3 DNA reads as TGTGCCAGCAGCCATACTAGCGGGAGATACAATGAGCAGTTCTTC. This chain uses TRBV14 with TRBJ2-1; 11 positions agree with TRBD2. Trimming at V came to 3 bases and at J to 4 bases, leaving 2 bases not matched to a gene. Germline V gene lookup returns CDR1 SGHDN and CDR2 FVKESK. This CDR3 comprises 15 residues.